This TCR beta chain was captured in a study of blood T cell repertoires in COVID-19. For the study at large: COVID-19 samples from acute and convalescent phases originated in the United States, Italy and Spain. Sources were T cells, B-cell-depleted T cells, or PBMCs; the material itself was cDNA or gDNA.

Original handling: Reference gene primer amplification gave estimated nucleated cell counts. Assay used: immunoSEQ multiplex PCR; TCRdb lists only in-frame clones, some missing. V, J and clone size are those of that table, while D and trimming were read from the DNA. The table has over 150,000 clones, approximately 82% seen once. This clone was detected only a few times. With 1 base clipped from V and 0 bases from J, the junction kept 14 bases outside the gene matches. The germline CDR1 and CDR2 sequences are LGHNA and YNFKEQ. The CDR3 length is 20 residues. This sequence joins TRBV4-2 and TRBJ2-4; 8 nucleotides agree with TRBD1. This TCR derives from an elderly woman with active or convalescent COVID-19. The sample comprised peripheral blood. As DNA, the CDR3 is TGTGCCAGCAGCCAAGTGGAGACAGGGGCAATTTTTGTAGCCAAAAACATTCAGTACTTC. Its translation: CASSQVETGAIFVAKNIQYF.